A single sample is the source of the 14 T cell receptor beta chains below, sequenced in a study of shared T cell receptors in the human thymus. Profiling relied on immunoSEQ multiplex PCR, and the TCRdb table lists in-frame clones only, not all of them. The sample consists of 500,000 to 750,000 clones, approximately 88% of them appearing once. The sample also formed part of further work on human thymus T cells.

Material for sequencing was thymocytes. The receptor set was obtained from a boy in the first two years of life with a congenital heart defect.

This clone was seen only once. V gene TRBV25-1 combines with J gene TRBJ1-1, with 9 positions matching TRBD1. The CDR3 has 14 residues. From germline, CDR1 is MGHDK and CDR2 SYGVNS. The V and J ends lost 7 bases and 8 bases, in that order; junction bases with no gene match: 11. CDR3 nucleotide sequence: TGTGCCAGCAATAAGACAGGGGGAAGAAGGGAAGCTTTCTTT. Amino acid sequence: CASNKTGGRREAFF.

The chain couples TRBV4-2 to TRBJ2-2, with 8 bases fitting TRBD2. V lost 7 bases, J lost 4 bases, and 8 bases stayed unmatched. Germline V gene lookup returns CDR1 LGHNA and CDR2 YNFKEQ. The CDR3 has 15 residues. Here the CDR3 reads CASKGGGRTTGELFF. DNA for the CDR3: TGTGCCAGCAAGGGTGGCGGGAGGACCACCGGGGAGCTGTTTTTT.

The V gene is TRBV4-2, the J gene TRBJ2-3; 8 bases are shared with TRBD1. Per germline, CDR1 LGHNA and CDR2 YNFKEQ. The CDR3 is made up of 15 amino acids. Trimming took 6 bases from V and 2 from J; bases not matched to a gene: 7. CDR3 sequence reads: CASSWKGQDTDTQYF. Here the CDR3 DNA reads TGTGCCAGCAGTTGGAAGGGACAGGACACAGATACGCAGTATTTT.

This chain uses TRBV4-1 with TRBJ2-4; the match to TRBD1 covers 7 bases. Germline lookup yields CDR1 MGHRA and CDR2 YSYEKL. Unmatched junction bases numbered 8, after V lost 2 bases and J lost 4 bases. The CDR3 spans 16 residues. Written as DNA, the CDR3 is TGCGCCAGCAGCCAATACCAGGGGGTGGCAAAAAACATTCAGTACTTC. This sequence encodes CASSQYQGVAKNIQYF.

V usage is TRBV5-1 and J usage is TRBJ2-7; 13 bases agree with TRBD2. CDR1 is SGHRS, CDR2 YFSETQ, per germline. The CDR3 is 15 residues long. V lost 4 bases, J lost 6 bases, and 7 bases stayed unmatched. The CDR3, as DNA: TGCGCCAGCAGCGACGGACTAGCGGGAGCGGGCGAGCAGTACTTC. Protein sequence: CASSDGLAGAGEQYF.

CDR3 sequence reads: CASSLVRSSGRSYEQYF. CDR3 nucleotide sequence: TGCGCCAGCAGCTTGGTAAGGTCTAGCGGGAGGAGCTACGAGCAGTACTTC. This chain uses TRBV5-1 with TRBJ2-7, with 11 bases matching TRBD2. In germline, CDR1 is SGHRS, CDR2 YFSETQ. Trimming at V came to 0 bases and at J to 3 bases, leaving 8 bases not matched to a gene. The CDR3 extends over 17 amino acids.

With respect to this clone: The germline gene is not matched at one end of the junction; a read error may be the cause. This chain uses TRBV5-4 with TRBJ2-3, with a tentative D call TRBD1 (5 bases). Germline CDR1 is SGHNT and CDR2 is YYREEE (reference sequence). This CDR3 comprises 14 residues. The CDR3 nucleotides are TGTGCCAGCAGGTTGGGTCCGACAGAAGATACGCAGTATTTT. Protein product: CASRLGPTEDTQYF. Full variable domain (outside the CDR3, taken from reference TRBV5-4 and TRBJ2-3): ETGVTQSPTHLIKTRGQQVTLRCSSQSGHNTVSWYQQALGQGPQFIFQYYREEENGRGNFPPRFSGLQFPNYSSELNVNALELDDSALYLCASRLGPTEDTQYFGPGTRLTVL.

The chain employs TRBV28 and TRBJ2-1, with 7 bases that match TRBD2. Losses at the gene ends were 4 bases for V and 2 bases for J; bases not matched to a gene: 23. CDR1 and CDR2 (germline): MDHEN, SYDVKM. The CDR3 length is 21 residues. The CDR3 coding sequence is TGTGCCAGCAGTTCCCGGGACCTCGGACTAGGCTCCCCAGGCACCTACAATGAGCAGTTCTTC. It is translated as CASSSRDLGLGSPGTYNEQFF.

CDR3 sequence reads: CASSLAGAGYNEQFF. The CDR3 coding sequence is TGCGCCAGCAGCTTGGCGGGAGCCGGCTACAATGAGCAGTTCTTC. The genes are TRBV5-1 and TRBJ2-1, with D possibly matching TRBD2 (6 bases). This CDR3 region has 15 residues. CDR1 and CDR2 from the germline V gene are SGHRS and YFSETQ. Trimming left V 0 bases short and J 3 bases short, with 10 bases between.

This chain connects TRBV4-1 to TRBJ1-5, with a possible D match to TRBD1 (6 bases). CDR3 length: 15 residues. V gave up 0 bases and J gave up 1 base, with 7 bases separating them. Germline V gives CDR1 MGHRA, CDR2 YSYEKL. In DNA form, the CDR3 reads TGCGCCAGCAGCCAAGATAGGGGGAGCAATCAGCCCCAGCATTTT. This encodes CASSQDRGSNQPQHF.

The chain is built from TRBV30 and TRBJ2-5; D is perhaps TRBD2 (5 bases). Germline lookup yields CDR1 GTSNPN and CDR2 SVGIG (reference sequence). The CDR3 contains 15 residues. Trimming took 0 bases from V and 11 from J, leaving 22 bases between them. The CDR3, as DNA: TGTGCCTGGAGTGTAGGTCCCTCAACTAGGACCCAGCAGTACTTC. Translating gives CAWSVGPSTRTQQYF.

The rearrangement links TRBV19 to TRBJ1-6; 8 bases fit TRBD1. Trimming cost V 1 base and J 2 bases; bases outside gene matches: 10. CDR3 length: 19 residues. Germline-derived CDR1 and CDR2 are LNHDA and SQIVND (reference sequence). In DNA form, the CDR3 reads TGTGCCAGTAGTATAGTGGGAGCATCGACAGGGGCCTATAATTCACCCCTCCACTTT. Translated: CASSIVGASTGAYNSPLHF.

The chain couples TRBV4-2 to TRBJ2-1; D not resolved. Germline V gene lookup returns CDR1 LGHNA and CDR2 YNFKEQ. Trimming cost V 7 bases and J 7 bases, with 8 bases left between them. The CDR3 spans 11 residues. The CDR3 loop reads CASTHRNEQFF. In DNA, the CDR3 is TGTGCCAGCACCCACCGGAATGAGCAGTTCTTC.

The chain uses TRBV4-2 and TRBJ2-2, with 9 positions matching TRBD2. Germline CDR1 and CDR2: LGHNA and YNFKEQ. The CDR3 consists of 20 residues. After removal of 1 base from V and 2 bases from J, the junction contained 14 bases not matched to a gene. In DNA form, the CDR3 reads TGTGCCAGCAGCCAAGGTCTGGGTAGCGGGAGACGTCTCAACACCGGGGAGCTGTTTTTT. It codes for CASSQGLGSGRRLNTGELFF.